This T cell receptor (beta chain) comes out of a study of OX40 agonist ivuxolimab in advanced cancers. Study details: At doses from 0.01 to 10 mg/kg, patients were given intravenous ivuxolimab every 2 weeks. Enrollees could have had prior anti-PD-1, anti-PD-L1 or anti-CTLA-4 therapy, which more than 30% had received. General study findings and limits: On average, CD8+ T cells showed a greater number of expanded clones than CD4+.

Blood specimens came from baseline, cycle 4 day 1, and cycle 7 day 1. The table came from immunoSEQ multiplex PCR; TCRdb's copy has only in-frame clones and leaves some out. The table lists 98,000 or so clones, 75% to 95% of them singletons, with roughly 2.6% in the top ten. CDR1 is SGHTA and CDR2 is FQGNSA in the germline V gene. Trimming took off 3 bases at V and 3 bases at J, with 12 bases between the two ends. This CDR3 is 15 amino acids long. As for this clone: The antigen is not known.

The source material was CD4+ or CD8+ T cells sorted from blood, sampled in a trial of the OX40 agonist ivuxolimab. V and J are TRBV7-2 and TRBJ2-1, with a weak D call TRBD2 (6 bases). The receptor was isolated from an adult with an advanced solid tumor such as melanoma, head and neck, liver or kidney cancer. CDR3 nucleotide sequence: TGTGCCAGCAGCTTCCGTGGGGGAGGCTACAATGAGCAGTTCTTC. It codes for CASSFRGGGYNEQFF.